A selection of T cell receptor beta chains follows, all from one sample in a study of blood T cell repertoires in COVID-19. Sequencing was performed with immunoSEQ multiplex PCR; in TCRdb, only in-frame clones are kept and a portion is missing. The sample shows about 100,000 clones, around 86% of them seen only once. The specimen sequenced was peripheral blood. The receptors originated from a woman in her 70s with acute or convalescent COVID-19. Each CDR3 is given with its conserved first and last residue. The D gene is left open where the match is weak. Size tells how often a clone was seen (once, few, many) or the class of an expanded clone, and some rows leave it out.

.	TRBV18	TRBJ2-7	.	CASSPNLYEQYF	TGTGCCAGCTCACCAAATCTTTACGAGCAGTACTTC
TRBD1	TRBV5-5	TRBJ1-1	.	CASSRWGDRPNTEAFF	TGTGCCAGCAGCCGTTGGGGGGACAGACCTAACACTGAAGCTTTCTTT
.	TRBV5-1	TRBJ1-1	.	CASSLGAGVNTEAFF	TGCGCCAGCAGCTTGGGGGCAGGGGTGAACACTGAAGCTTTCTTT
.	TRBV28	TRBJ1-5	few	CASSPLPLNVGGQPQHF	TGTGCCAGCAGTCCCCTACCCCTCAACGTGGGAGGTCAGCCCCAGCATTTT
.	TRBV2	TRBJ2-1	.	CASRPIATHPQLDGNEQFF	TGTGCCAGCAGGCCGATAGCGACCCACCCACAACTCGACGGAAATGAGCAGTTCTTC
TRBD2	TRBV5-1	TRBJ2-3	.	CASSLEGGSPPDTQYF	TGCGCCAGCAGCCTCGAAGGCGGGAGCCCCCCAGATACGCAGTATTTT
.	TRBV5-1	TRBJ1-1	.	CASSPGQANTEAFF	TGCGCCAGCAGCCCGGGACAAGCTAACACTGAAGCTTTCTTT
.	TRBV19	TRBJ2-1	.	CASSIERGNRYNEQFF	TGTGCCAGTAGTATAGAAAGGGGAAACAGGTACAATGAGCAGTTCTTC
TRBD2	TRBV7-2	TRBJ2-1	.	CASSLKLAGGQSYNEQFF	TGTGCCAGCAGCTTAAAACTAGCGGGGGGGCAGTCCTACAATGAGCAGTTCTTC
TRBD1	TRBV5-1	TRBJ1-2	.	CASSSGQVRDYGYTF	TGCGCCAGCAGCTCCGGACAGGTGAGGGACTATGGCTACACCTTC
.	TRBV6-4	TRBJ2-2	few	CASSEGGGNTGELFF	TGTGCCAGCAGTGAGGGAGGGGGAAACACCGGGGAGCTGTTTTTT
.	TRBV7-8	TRBJ1-5	.	CASSFGSSNQPQHF	TGTGCCAGCAGCTTCGGGTCTAGCAATCAGCCCCAGCATTTT
.	TRBV11-2	TRBJ2-7	.	CASSLTGVSHEQYF	TGTGCCAGCAGCTTAACGGGAGTGAGTCACGAGCAGTACTTC
.	TRBV19	TRBJ1-1	.	CASRPFGGGRNTEAFF	TGTGCCAGTAGGCCCTTTGGGGGGGGACGGAACACTGAAGCTTTCTTT
.	TRBV6-5	TRBJ1-3	.	CASSYSGGGKRNTIYF	TGTGCCAGCAGTTACTCGGGAGGGGGGAAACGAAACACCATATATTTT
.	TRBV28	TRBJ1-2	.	CASSLVRGSSGYTF	TGTGCCAGCAGTTTAGTACGGGGAAGTAGTGGCTACACCTTC
.	TRBV6-5	TRBJ2-3	.	CASRYSPVADTQYF	TGTGCCAGCAGGTACAGCCCGGTTGCAGATACGCAGTATTTT
TRBD2	TRBV7-3	TRBJ2-3	.	CASSLVRGGGTDTQYF	TGTGCCAGCAGCTTAGTTAGAGGCGGGGGTACAGATACGCAGTATTTT
TRBD1	TRBV4-1	TRBJ2-1	.	CASSLNTGTGAYNEQFF	TGCGCCAGCAGCCTTAATACCGGGACAGGGGCTTACAATGAGCAGTTCTTC
.	TRBV15	TRBJ1-6	.	CATSRDQRVWENSPLHF	TGTGCCACCAGCAGAGATCAAAGGGTGTGGGAGAATTCACCCCTCCACTTT
.	TRBV18	TRBJ1-1	.	CASSQTRDRATEAFF	TGTGCCAGCTCACAAACCCGGGATAGGGCCACTGAAGCTTTCTTT
.	TRBV24-1	TRBJ1-2	.	CATRGGPGDGYTF	TGTGCCACCCGGGGGGGGCCCGGGGATGGCTACACCTTC
.	TRBV2	TRBJ1-2	.	CASTLTGGATVGYTF	TGTGCCAGCACCCTAACTGGGGGCGCGACGGTTGGCTACACCTTC
TRBD2	TRBV6-5	TRBJ2-1	.	CASTEGGLGYNEQFF	TGTGCCAGCACCGAAGGGGGACTAGGGTACAATGAGCAGTTCTTC
.	TRBV28	TRBJ1-1	.	CASSSLVSGLSAFF	TGTGCCAGCAGCTCTCTCGTCTCAGGGCTCTCGGCTTTCTTT
TRBD1	TRBV7-6	TRBJ1-1	.	CASSSETGGTTEAFF	TGTGCCAGCAGCTCCGAGACAGGGGGTACGACTGAAGCTTTCTTT
TRBD1	TRBV20-1	TRBJ1-5	.	CSASGTGNQPQHF	TGCAGTGCTAGTGGGACAGGCAATCAGCCCCAGCATTTT
TRBD2	TRBV3-1/TRBV3-2	TRBJ2-3	.	CASSQALTSGHGDTQYF	TGTGCCAGCAGCCAAGCGTTAACTAGCGGGCATGGAGATACGCAGTATTTT
.	TRBV3-1/TRBV3-2	TRBJ1-3	once	CASSHSGTGNTIYF	TGTGCCAGCAGCCACTCGGGGACTGGAAACACCATATATTTT
.	TRBV5-1	TRBJ2-3	.	CASRSSGGYTDTQYF	TGCGCCAGCAGATCCTCTGGGGGCTACACAGATACGCAGTATTTT
TRBD1	TRBV19	TRBJ1-5	few	CASSGTGGPQPQHF	TGTGCCAGTAGTGGGACAGGTGGGCCCCAGCCCCAGCATTTT
TRBD1	TRBV6-1	TRBJ1-1	.	CASSELSGQGTEAFF	TGTGCCAGCAGTGAACTCTCGGGACAGGGCACTGAAGCTTTCTTT
TRBD1	TRBV7-8	TRBJ1-2	.	CASSRDSDTLYYGYTF	TGTGCCAGCAGCCGGGACAGTGATACATTGTACTATGGCTACACCTTC
.	TRBV28	TRBJ1-3	.	CASSPLAGIGNTIYF	TGTGCCAGCAGTCCCCTGGCAGGGATTGGAAACACCATATATTTT
.	TRBV6-2/TRBV6-3	TRBJ1-1	.	CASSYSGVTEAFF	TGTGCCAGCAGTTACTCAGGGGTAACTGAAGCTTTCTTT
.	TRBV6-2/TRBV6-3	TRBJ1-3	.	CASSGSSGNTIYF	TGTGCCAGCAGTGGGAGCTCTGGAAACACCATATATTTT
.	TRBV2	TRBJ2-7	.	CASKLNRQDSYEQYF	TGTGCCAGCAAGCTAAATAGACAGGACTCCTACGAGCAGTACTTC
TRBD1	TRBV24-1	TRBJ1-5	.	CATSPSRGVNQPQHF	TGTGCCACCTCCCCATCCAGGGGGGTCAATCAGCCCCAGCATTTT
.	TRBV6-2/TRBV6-3	TRBJ1-2	.	CASSLSPYRNYGYTF	TGTGCCAGCAGCCTCAGCCCTTACAGGAACTATGGCTACACCTTC
TRBD2	TRBV6-6	TRBJ2-2	.	CASSRLLAGGPNGELFF	TGTGCCAGCAGTCGACTTCTAGCGGGGGGGCCTAACGGGGAGCTGTTTTTT
.	TRBV10-3	TRBJ1-1	.	CASGGGGTEAFF	TGTGCCTCTGGGGGGGGTGGCACTGAAGCTTTCTTT
.	TRBV6-5	TRBJ1-5	few	CASSLTQNSNQPQHF	TGTGCCAGCAGCCTGACACAAAATAGCAATCAGCCCCAGCATTTT
.	TRBV4-3	TRBJ2-2	.	CASSLGQGTNTGELFF	TGCGCCAGCAGTTTAGGGCAGGGTACGAACACCGGGGAGCTGTTTTTT
TRBD1	TRBV6-5	TRBJ2-5	.	CATQQGAEETQYF	TGTGCCACCCAACAGGGGGCGGAAGAGACCCAGTACTTC
.	TRBV6-1	TRBJ2-1	.	CASSDLGSVYNEQFF	TGTGCCAGCAGTGATCTAGGGAGCGTATACAATGAGCAGTTCTTC
.	TRBV19	TRBJ1-3	once	CASSPKNSGNTIYF	TGTGCCAGTAGTCCCAAAAACTCTGGAAACACCATATATTTT
.	TRBV27	TRBJ1-5	.	CASSSRGNQPQHF	TGTGCCAGCAGTTCCCGGGGTAATCAGCCCCAGCATTTT
.	TRBV5-4	TRBJ2-5	.	CASSYLGHLQETQYF	TGTGCCAGCAGCTACCTGGGACACCTCCAAGAGACCCAGTACTTC
TRBD2	TRBV13	TRBJ2-4	once	CASSFTAGGSKNIQYF	TGTGCCAGCAGCTTCACTGCGGGAGGGTCCAAAAACATTCAGTACTTC
TRBD2	TRBV11-2	TRBJ2-1	.	CASNPGGVAGVWEQFF	TGTGCCAGCAACCCCGGGGGTGTGGCGGGAGTCTGGGAGCAGTTCTTC